This T cell receptor (beta chain) was sequenced in a study of T cell repertoires in cytomegalovirus infection. Across the study: CMV infection and matching HLA type were both indicated by public TCR beta signatures.

TCRdb used MiXCR to reprocess the reads, holding one entry per CDR3 protein. The sample lists about 110,000 distinct CDR3 sequences, 10% occurring once. This clonotype showed up just a few times. The antigen remains unidentified. The study's findings and limits: Frequencies of public TCR beta families were cumulated, and this identified carriers of CMV plus the relevant HLA. HLA-C-restricted, CMV-specific TCR beta clonotypes were dominant ex vivo.

This sequence originates from a human donor in good health (CMV status not recorded). Some clones in this sample may be carry-over from other donors' samples. The specimen was PBMCs, sequenced either directly or after in vitro stimulation (not recorded which).

CDR3 bases: TGTGCCAGCAGTCCCCCAGCGGGACTTACAGATACGCAGTATTTT. Translating gives CASSPPAGLTDTQYF. The chain employs TRBV6-2 or TRBV6-3 and TRBJ2-3, with 7 bases matching TRBD2. J lost 3 bases, V lost 5 bases, and 8 bases had no gene match. Germline V lookup: CDR1 MNHEY, CDR2 SVGEGT. CDR3 length: 15 residues.